These T cell receptor beta chains were read from a single sample in a study of chemoradiotherapy in HPV16-positive cancers. TCRdb's copy holds only in-frame clones and misses some; the assay was immunoSEQ multiplex PCR. The table includes fewer than 15,000 clones, around nine tenths detected once. Sequenced here: blood, sampled from a patient who underwent chemoradiotherapy. These receptors originate from a human donor with HPV-associated anogenital cancer. CDR3s include the opening cysteine and the closing phenylalanine or tryptophan. The D gene is left open where the match is weak. The size of a clone is reported for some rows only, either as once, few or many, or as a class for expanded clones.

j_call,d_call,cdr3_length,v_call,clone_size,cdr3_nt,cdr3_aa
TRBJ1-5,.,13,TRBV19,.,TGTGCCACTCTGGGACACTCCAATCAGCCCCAGCATTTT,CATLGHSNQPQHF
TRBJ1-5,TRBD1,15,TRBV19,few,TGTGCCAGTAGTTCAGGGGGTCGGAGCAATCAGCCCCAGCATTTT,CASSSGGRSNQPQHF
TRBJ1-1,TRBD1,15,TRBV19,once,TGTGCCAGTAGTAGTATCGGACAGGGGAACACTGAAGCTTTCTTT,CASSSIGQGNTEAFF
TRBJ1-2,.,14,TRBV6-5,once,TGTGCCAGCAGTTACGTGAGGTCGGGCTATGGCTACACCTTC,CASSYVRSGYGYTF
TRBJ1-4,.,15,TRBV5-1,.,TGCGCCAGCAGCGCCACAGGGCCTTATAATGAAAAACTGTTTTTT,CASSATGPYNEKLFF
TRBJ1-1,TRBD1,15,TRBV29-1,.,TGCAGCGGATCGTCGATTGGACAGGCGAACACTGAAGCTTTCTTT,CSGSSIGQANTEAFF
TRBJ1-2,.,19,TRBV27,.,TGTGCCAGCAGTTTTGTTGGGGTGCGAAACCCTGCACAGATTAATGGCTACACCTTC,CASSFVGVRNPAQINGYTF
TRBJ1-1,.,16,TRBV7-9,.,TGTGCCAGCAGCTTAGGCCAGGGAGGGGGGTACACTGAAGCTTTCTTT,CASSLGQGGGYTEAFF
TRBJ2-7,.,13,TRBV2,once,TGTGCCAGCAACCATAGAAACTCCTACGAGCAGTACTTC,CASNHRNSYEQYF
TRBJ2-7,TRBD2,14,TRBV10-2,medium-sized,TGCGCCAGCGTCGGGTTGGGGACTAGGCGCGAGCAGTACTTC,CASVGLGTRREQYF
TRBJ2-3,TRBD1,14,TRBV9,.,TGTGCCAGCAGTCGGGACAGCGAGGGAGATACGCAGTATTTT,CASSRDSEGDTQYF
TRBJ2-7,.,14,TRBV10-3,.,TGTGCCATCAGTGATCCCCAGAGCTCCTACGAGCAGTACTTC,CAISDPQSSYEQYF
TRBJ2-7,.,12,TRBV18,.,TGTGCCAGCTCACCGGACTCCCGTATTAATTTCTTC,CASSPDSRINFF
TRBJ1-6,.,14,TRBV10-1,.,TGCGCCAGCAGTCTCCCCGGGGAGAATTCACCCCTCCACTTT,CASSLPGENSPLHF
TRBJ1-2,TRBD1,14,TRBV28,.,TGTGCCAGCAGGCCGGGACAGGGTGTAAGGGGCTACACCTTC,CASRPGQGVRGYTF
TRBJ1-1,.,14,TRBV9,.,TGTGCCAGCAGCGTAGGAGGGGTGGACACTGAAGCTTTCTTT,CASSVGGVDTEAFF
TRBJ2-3,.,12,TRBV11-3,few,TGTGCCAGCAGCTTAGATGGCAATACGCAGTATTTT,CASSLDGNTQYF
TRBJ2-7,.,13,TRBV28,.,TGTGCCAGCTGCACAGGTCTTAGCGACGAGCAGTACTTC,CASCTGLSDEQYF
TRBJ2-5,.,19,TRBV7-9,.,TGTGCCAGCAGCTTAGCGAGCGGAAGGTGGGGGACCGCACAAGAGACCCAGTACTTC,CASSLASGRWGTAQETQYF
TRBJ1-2,.,12,TRBV7-9,.,TGTGCCAGCAGCTTAGATCGAAACGGCTACACCTTC,CASSLDRNGYTF
TRBJ1-5,.,13,TRBV6-6,.,TGTGCCAGCAGCCCGACAGGCAATCAGCCCCAGCATTTT,CASSPTGNQPQHF
TRBJ1-3,.,13,TRBV6-5,.,TGTGCCAGCAGTGAGGTTATCGGAAACACCATATATTTT,CASSEVIGNTIYF
TRBJ2-7,.,14,TRBV28,.,TGTGCCAGCAGCCCCCCCCTACGATCCTACGAGCAGTACTTC,CASSPPLRSYEQYF
TRBJ2-1,.,15,TRBV7-9,.,TGTGCCAGCAGGATAGCGGTTCCTTCAGACAATGAGCAGTTCTTC,CASRIAVPSDNEQFF
TRBJ2-7,TRBD2,14,TRBV11-1,.,TGTGCCAGCAGCTCTAGCGGGGGGGCAGGCGAGCAGTACTTC,CASSSSGGAGEQYF
TRBJ1-3,.,17,TRBV5-1,.,TGCGCCAGCAGCTTGGAGACAGTCGTCGGCTCTGGAAACACCATATATTTT,CASSLETVVGSGNTIYF
TRBJ1-4,.,15,TRBV19,.,TGTGCCAGTAGTCCGGATGGCCAGGGGCATGAAAAACTGTTTTTT,CASSPDGQGHEKLFF
TRBJ1-5,.,14,TRBV10-2,.,TGCGCCAGCCGGCCAGGGTATAGCAATCAGCCCCAGCATTTT,CASRPGYSNQPQHF
TRBJ1-1,.,11,TRBV2,few,TGTGCCAGCCAAGATTTCACTGAAGCTTTCTTT,CASQDFTEAFF
TRBJ2-3,.,17,TRBV9,.,TGTGCCAGCAGCGTAGGGCGTGAGGGGGGGCATAGTAGTACGCAGTATTTT,CASSVGREGGHSSTQYF
TRBJ2-3,.,12,TRBV7-6,once,TGTGCCAGCAGCCGAGAGGGGGATACGCAGTATTTT,CASSREGDTQYF
TRBJ2-7,.,15,TRBV4-1,.,TGCGCCAGCAGCCAATCACGGGACAACTACTACGAGCAGTACTTC,CASSQSRDNYYEQYF
TRBJ1-2,.,14,TRBV27,.,TGTGCCAGCAGCCAGTTTGAGGGGAGTCTTGGCTACACCTTC,CASSQFEGSLGYTF